The entry below describes one TCR beta chain. Its antigen is currently unknown. Germline trimming cut 3 bases from V and 0 bases from J; bases unmatched to any gene: 4. The CDR3 totals 16 residues. Germline V gene lookup returns CDR1 MNHNS and CDR2 SASEGT. The PCR was carried out with 60 Vbeta primers and 13 Jbeta primers. The repertoire was sequenced with immunoSEQ multiplex PCR; TCRdb's copy has only in-frame clones and lacks some. This listing includes 40,000 or so clones. The data were obtained in a study of cytomegalovirus exposure and HLA in healthy donors. Study in general: A previous analysis identified 95 million to 120 million unique TCR beta sequences derived from about 180 million T cells.

Study findings and constraints: HLA alleles showed associations with approximately 15,000 TCR beta sequences in a later analysis, at a 0.05 false discovery rate. More than 150 TCR beta chains were listed as cytomegalovirus-associated.

The V and J genes are TRBV6-1 and TRBJ1-5; TRBD1 aligns across 8 bases. The sequenced sample consisted of PBMCs. The TCR was taken from a male donor in good health and CMV-seronegative. Here the CDR3 DNA reads TGTGCCAGCAGTGATGACAGGGGATATAGCAATCAGCCCCAGCATTTT. Translation: CASSDDRGYSNQPQHF.